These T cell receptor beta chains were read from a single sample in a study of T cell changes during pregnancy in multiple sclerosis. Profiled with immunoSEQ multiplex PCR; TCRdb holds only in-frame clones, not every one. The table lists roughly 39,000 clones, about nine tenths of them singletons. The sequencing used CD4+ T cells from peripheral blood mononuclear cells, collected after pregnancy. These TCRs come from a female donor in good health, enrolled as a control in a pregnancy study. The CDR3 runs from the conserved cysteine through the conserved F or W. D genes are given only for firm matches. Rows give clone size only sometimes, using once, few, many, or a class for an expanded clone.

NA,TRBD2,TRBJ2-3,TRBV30,CAWSVGLAGGPTSTDTQYF,TGTGCCTGGAGTGTAGGACTAGCGGGGGGACCAACTAGCACAGATACGCAGTATTTT
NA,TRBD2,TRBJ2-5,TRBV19,CASSLKRGVRETQYF,TGTGCCAGTAGTCTTAAGCGGGGGGTCCGAGAGACCCAGTACTTC
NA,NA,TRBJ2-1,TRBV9,CASSERRGATVF,TGTGCCAGCAGCGAACGACGGGGGGCTACGGTCTTC
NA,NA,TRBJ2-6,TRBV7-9,CASSPGVSTSGANVLTF,TGTGCCAGCAGCCCCGGAGTCTCCACATCTGGGGCCAACGTCCTGACTTTC
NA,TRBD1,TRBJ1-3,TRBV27,CASRRQGGLGGNTIYF,TGTGCCAGCAGACGCCAGGGGGGCCTCGGTGGAAACACCATATATTTT
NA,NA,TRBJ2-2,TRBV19,CATIGGINTGELFF,TGTGCCACCATCGGGGGAATTAACACCGGGGAGCTGTTTTTT
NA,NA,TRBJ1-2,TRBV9,CASAGGPSPYGYTF,TGTGCCAGTGCTGGGGGCCCTTCACCCTATGGCTACACCTTC
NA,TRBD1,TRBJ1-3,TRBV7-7,CASSLAFGQGADTIYF,TGTGCTAGCAGCTTAGCGTTCGGACAGGGGGCTGACACCATATATTTT
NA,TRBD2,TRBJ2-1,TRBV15,CATSRDLSGSSYNEQFF,TGTGCCACCAGCAGAGATCTGAGCGGGAGCTCCTACAATGAGCAGTTCTTC
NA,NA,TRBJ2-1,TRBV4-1,CASSQPQGQTYNEQFF,TGCGCCAGCAGCCAACCCCAAGGACAGACCTACAATGAGCAGTTCTTC
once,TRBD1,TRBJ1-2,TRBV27,CASSRQGKNYGYTF,TGTGCCAGCAGCCGACAGGGGAAGAACTATGGCTACACCTTC
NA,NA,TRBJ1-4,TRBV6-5,CASSYGQPNEKLFF,TGTGCCAGCAGTTACGGGCAGCCTAATGAAAAACTGTTTTTT
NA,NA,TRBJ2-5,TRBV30,CAWSVSRKETQYF,TGTGCCTGGAGTGTGTCCAGGAAAGAGACCCAGTACTTC
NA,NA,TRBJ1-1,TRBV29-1,CSVGGMNTEAFF,TGCAGCGTCGGGGGGATGAACACTGAAGCTTTCTTT
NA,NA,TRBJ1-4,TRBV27,CASSRWGANEKLFF,TGTGCCAGCAGTCGCTGGGGGGCTAATGAAAAACTGTTTTTT
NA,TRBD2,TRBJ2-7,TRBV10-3,CAISESSSGARGGYEQYF,TGTGCCATCAGTGAGTCGAGCTCGGGCGCGCGGGGGGGCTACGAGCAGTACTTC
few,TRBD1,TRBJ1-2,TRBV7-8,CASSLAWDSYGYTF,TGTGCCAGCAGCTTAGCTTGGGACAGCTATGGCTACACCTTC
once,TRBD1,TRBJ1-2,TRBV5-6,CASSFTGTGVYGYTF,TGTGCCAGCAGCTTTACCGGGACAGGGGTCTATGGCTACACCTTC
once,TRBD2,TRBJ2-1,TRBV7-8,CASRRGGTSGKGGGVF,TGTGCCAGCCGACGAGGCGGGACTAGCGGGAAGGGGGGTGGGGTCTTC
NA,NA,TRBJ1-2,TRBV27,CASRRGGFYGYTF,TGTGCCAGCAGACGAGGGGGATTCTATGGCTACACCTTC
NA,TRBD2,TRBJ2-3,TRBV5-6,CASSLILAVIRGSTDTQYF,TGTGCCAGCAGCTTGATACTAGCGGTCATCAGAGGGAGCACAGATACGCAGTATTTT